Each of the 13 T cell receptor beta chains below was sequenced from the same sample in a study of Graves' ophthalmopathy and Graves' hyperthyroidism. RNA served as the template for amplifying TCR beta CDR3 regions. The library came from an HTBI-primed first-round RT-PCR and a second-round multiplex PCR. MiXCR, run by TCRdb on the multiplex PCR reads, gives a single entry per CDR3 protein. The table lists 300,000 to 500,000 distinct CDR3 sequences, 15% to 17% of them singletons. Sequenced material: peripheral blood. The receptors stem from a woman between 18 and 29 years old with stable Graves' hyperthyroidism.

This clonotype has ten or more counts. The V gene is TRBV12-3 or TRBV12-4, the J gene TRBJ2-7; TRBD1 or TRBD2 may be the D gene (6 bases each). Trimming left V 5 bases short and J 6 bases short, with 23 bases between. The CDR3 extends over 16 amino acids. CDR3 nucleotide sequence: TGTGCCAGCAGTGCCGCCAGGGGACTCCCGCCCTTCGAGCAGTACTTC. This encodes CASSAARGLPPFEQYF.

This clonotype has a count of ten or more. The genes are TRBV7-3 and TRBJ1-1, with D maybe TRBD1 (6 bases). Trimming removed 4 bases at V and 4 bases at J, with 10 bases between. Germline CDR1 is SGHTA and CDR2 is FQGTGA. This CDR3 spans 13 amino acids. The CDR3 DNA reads TGTGCCAGCAGCTCAGGGGTGAGCACTGAAGCTTTCTTT. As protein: CASSSGVSTEAFF.

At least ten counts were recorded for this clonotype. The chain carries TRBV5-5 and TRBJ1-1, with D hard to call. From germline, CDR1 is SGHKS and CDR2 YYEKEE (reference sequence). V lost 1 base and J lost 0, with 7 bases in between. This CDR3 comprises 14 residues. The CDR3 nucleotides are TGTGCCAGCAGCTTGTTACCCATGAACACTGAAGCTTTCTTT. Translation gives CASSLLPMNTEAFF.

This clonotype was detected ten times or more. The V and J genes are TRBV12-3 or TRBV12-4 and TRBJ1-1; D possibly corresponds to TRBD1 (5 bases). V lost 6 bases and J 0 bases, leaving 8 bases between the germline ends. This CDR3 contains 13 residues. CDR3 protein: CASSRVLNTEAFF. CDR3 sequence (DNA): TGTGCCAGCAGCAGGGTCCTGAACACTGAAGCTTTCTTT.

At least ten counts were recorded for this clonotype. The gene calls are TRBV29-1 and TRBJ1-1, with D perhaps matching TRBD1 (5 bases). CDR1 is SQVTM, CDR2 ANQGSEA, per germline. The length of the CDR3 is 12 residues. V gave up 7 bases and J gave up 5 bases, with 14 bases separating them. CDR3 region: CSGGTGRTEAFF. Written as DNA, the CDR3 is TGCAGCGGGGGGACGGGGAGGACTGAAGCTTTCTTT.

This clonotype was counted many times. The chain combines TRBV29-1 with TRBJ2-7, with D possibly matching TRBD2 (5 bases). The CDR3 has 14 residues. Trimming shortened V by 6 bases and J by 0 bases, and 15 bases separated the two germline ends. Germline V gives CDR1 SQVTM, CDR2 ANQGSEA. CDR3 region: CSVGPKGGSYEQYF. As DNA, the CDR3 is TGCAGCGTCGGACCCAAAGGAGGCTCCTACGAGCAGTACTTC.

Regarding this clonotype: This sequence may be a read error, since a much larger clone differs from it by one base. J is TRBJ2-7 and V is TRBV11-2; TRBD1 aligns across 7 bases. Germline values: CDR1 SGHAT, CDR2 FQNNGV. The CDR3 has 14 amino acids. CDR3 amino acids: CAGSSHRGNRGQYF. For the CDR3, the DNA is TGTGCCGGCAGCTCCCACAGGGGAAACAGGGGGCAGTACTTC.

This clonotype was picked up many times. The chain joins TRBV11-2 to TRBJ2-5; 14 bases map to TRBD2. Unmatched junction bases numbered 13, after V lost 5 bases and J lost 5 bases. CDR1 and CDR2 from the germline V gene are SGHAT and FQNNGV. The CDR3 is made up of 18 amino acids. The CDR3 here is CASSRPGTSGGSYETQYF. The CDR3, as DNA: TGTGCCAGCAGCCGTCCCGGGACTAGCGGGGGCAGCTACGAGACCCAGTACTTC.

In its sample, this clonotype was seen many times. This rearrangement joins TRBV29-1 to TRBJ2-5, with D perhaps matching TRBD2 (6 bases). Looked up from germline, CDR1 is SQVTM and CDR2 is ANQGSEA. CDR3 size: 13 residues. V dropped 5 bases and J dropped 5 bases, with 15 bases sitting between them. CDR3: CSVWGTSKETQYF. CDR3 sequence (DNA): TGCAGCGTTTGGGGGACTTCAAAGGAGACCCAGTACTTC.

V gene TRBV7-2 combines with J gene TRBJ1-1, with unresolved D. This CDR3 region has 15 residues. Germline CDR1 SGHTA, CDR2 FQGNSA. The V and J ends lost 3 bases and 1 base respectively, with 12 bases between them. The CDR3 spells CASSFLPNPNTEAFF. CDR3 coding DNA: TGTGCCAGCAGCTTCTTACCTAACCCGAACACTGAAGCTTTCTTT.

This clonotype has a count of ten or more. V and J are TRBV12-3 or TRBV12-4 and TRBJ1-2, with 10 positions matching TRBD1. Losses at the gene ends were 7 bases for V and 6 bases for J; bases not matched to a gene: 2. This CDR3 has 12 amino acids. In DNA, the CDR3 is TGTGCCAGCATCGGGACAGGGGATGGCTACACCTTC. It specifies CASIGTGDGYTF.

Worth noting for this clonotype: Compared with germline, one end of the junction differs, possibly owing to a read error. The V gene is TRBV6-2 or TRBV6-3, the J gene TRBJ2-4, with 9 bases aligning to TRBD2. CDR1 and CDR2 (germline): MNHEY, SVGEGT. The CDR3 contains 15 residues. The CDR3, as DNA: TGTGCCAGCAGTTACTCGAAGGGGACTAGCAACATTAAGTACTTC. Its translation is CASSYSKGTSNIKYF.

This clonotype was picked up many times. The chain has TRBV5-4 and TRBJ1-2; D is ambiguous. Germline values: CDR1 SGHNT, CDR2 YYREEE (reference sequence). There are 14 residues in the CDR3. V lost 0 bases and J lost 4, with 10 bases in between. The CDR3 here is CASSLEGAAYGYTF. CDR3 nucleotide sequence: TGTGCCAGCAGCTTGGAGGGCGCCGCCTATGGCTACACCTTC.